This record concerns one T cell receptor beta chain sequence. The target antigen is unknown. Trimming removed 5 bases from V and 8 bases from J, with 12 bases in between. Germline assignment: CDR1 KGHDR and CDR2 SFDVKD. This CDR3 spans 13 amino acids. This sample was included in a study of T-cell memory formation after mild COVID-19. Study-level background: TCR clusters largely stayed donor specific.

Study-wide results and limits: Contracting CD4+ clones were located mainly in CM and EM, and CD8+ clones in EMRA. Whereas later expanders leaned CD4+, clones contracting day 15 to 85 showed a balanced CD4/CD8 makeup. A second wave of clones peaked on day 37, and their SARS-CoV-2 specificity went unconfirmed.

In TCRdb, the 5' RACE reads were re-called with MiXCR into one record per CDR3 protein. The sample records 25,000 to 35,000 distinct CDR3 sequences, 9.5% to 15% being singletons. The clonotype was recovered from an adult woman who had mild COVID-19 (a few samples of this study predate the infection). Cell type and time point are not known. The V and J genes are TRBV24-1 and TRBJ2-1; a weak D match, TRBD1 (6 bases). Sample: PBMCs or a T cell subset sorted from them (not recorded which). CDR3 in amino acids: CATSGAGAYEQFF. The CDR3 nucleotides read TGTGCCACCAGTGGGGCAGGGGCATATGAGCAGTTCTTC.